This T cell receptor beta chain is drawn from a study of blood T cell repertoires in COVID-19 (dated by TCRdb to 2020 to 2022). Looking at the study overall: Collaborator samples came from the United States, Italy and Spain and covered acute and convalescent phases of COVID-19. The repertoires were released in a freely available public database intended as a resource for research on the immune response to SARS-CoV-2. The prospective study material was composed of cDNA or gDNA derived from T cells, B-cell-depleted T cells, or PBMCs. The samples were drawn from two sources: the first 160 participants of the ongoing ImmuneRACE study, and 1,000 to 1,500 subjects contributed by 6 global collaborators. The dataset comprised deeply sampled blood TCRbeta repertoires from subjects exposed to, actively infected with, or recovered from COVID-19. A de-identified subject ID, COVID-19 status, age in years and sex were almost always included in the sample metadata. Where available, HLA class I and class II types were obtained from metadata supplied by the sample provider rather than from assay-based typing.

The study at large found these results: How much clinical and demographic metadata was included differed by source and by participant, and the metadata was provided uncurated.

On this clone: Its specific antigen is unknown. Per-nucleotide qualities are absent, and no much larger clonotype sits a single base away.

Including the terminal cysteine and phenylalanine, the CDR3 comprises 15 residues. Only the CDR3 part of the read is kept: 45 bases, read in frame from the first base. Based on the germline V gene, the CDR1 and CDR2 sequences are SGDLS and YYNGEE. V trim: 0 bases; J trim: 0 bases; unmatched bases: 1. Collaborating institutions collected whole blood in K2EDTA tubes following their own protocols. For TCRbeta analysis, collaborators shipped samples in one of three forms: frozen whole blood, isolated PBMCs, or DNA extracted from either of those sample types. TCRbeta CDR3 regions were amplified from genomic DNA using the immunoSEQ Assay, a bias-controlled multiplex PCR. Regarding the original processing steps: Within the assay, amplification of reference gene primers was used to estimate how many nucleated cells each sample contained. To quantify the absolute abundance of each unique TCRbeta CDR3 rearrangement, sequence reads were collapsed and filtered. Productive Simpson clonality was computed per sample as the square root of Simpson's diversity index over productive rearrangements. This immuneACCESS table, as held by TCRdb, lists in-frame sequences with V and J called but not all clones. Of the missing ones, under half trace to an unresolved V gene in checked studies; the others have no known cause. Clone size and the V and J calls come from that table; the DNA yielded D and trimming. The sample table holds over 200,000 clones, of which roughly 90% were seen once. The ten top clones hold around 2.8% of the sample.

Sequencing was done on a sample of peripheral blood. The chain is encoded by TRBV9 joined to TRBJ1-1, with 8 bases in between that match TRBD1. This clonotype originated in a woman aged 60-75 years with acute or convalescent COVID-19. The nucleotide sequence is TGTGCCAGCAGCGTAGACAGGGGGTTGAACACTGAAGCTTTCTTT. This yields the protein CASSVDRGLNTEAFF.